The 19 T cell receptor beta chains listed next were all sequenced from one sample in a study of beta chain features in type 1 diabetes. The authors reverse transcribed all of the isolated RNA, so sequencing captured expressed TCRB transcripts. Produced via immunoSEQ multiplex PCR; TCRdb's table is partial and in-frame only. The profile shows around 650,000 clones, 12% of them singletons. Broader study findings: When Type 1 diabetes patients were examined, their TCRB CDR3s proved moderately but significantly shorter in all four CD4+ subsets.

These receptors lack a known antigen. Sequencing was done on a sample of naive CD4+ T cells from blood. The receptors were gathered from a man under 40 with type 1 diabetes.

This clone appeared a few times. As DNA, the CDR3 is TGTGCCAGCAGCCGGGACAGGGTATTGAGCTACGAGCAGTACTTC. It encodes CASSRDRVLSYEQYF. The V gene is TRBV11-2, the J gene TRBJ2-7; 9 bases are shared with TRBD1. V was pared by 5 bases and J by 3 bases, with 8 bases of the junction left unmatched. The germline gives CDR1 SGHAT, CDR2 FQNNGV. The CDR3 is 15 amino acids.

This clone was counted only a few times. J is TRBJ1-6 and V is TRBV28; a weak D match, TRBD1 (5 bases). CDR1 MDHEN and CDR2 SYDVKM come from the germline V gene. CDR3 length equals 15 residues. V dropped 5 bases and J dropped 6 bases, with 14 bases sitting between them. CDR3 amino acids: CASSPWTTANSPLHF. The CDR3 nucleotides are TGTGCCAGCAGTCCTTGGACAACAGCTAATTCACCCCTCCACTTT.

This clone was counted a few times. This chain uses TRBV5-6 with TRBJ2-3; no reliable D call. Germline CDR1 reads SGHDT; CDR2 reads YYEEEE. V was trimmed by 0 bases and J by 4 bases, leaving 9 bases between them. CDR3 length: 14 amino acids. The CDR3 DNA follows: TGTGCCAGCAGCTTGGGGCCCAAAGCAGATACGCAGTATTTT. Translated, it gives CASSLGPKADTQYF.

In its sample, this clone was seen a few times. This chain uses TRBV7-9 with TRBJ1-6, with D unresolved. The CDR3 totals 15 residues. CDR1 and CDR2 from the germline V gene are SEHNR and FQNEAQ (reference sequence). V was clipped by 0 bases and J by 10 bases, with 13 bases between them. The CDR3 here is CASSLAPRSGSPLHF. The CDR3 region has the DNA TGTGCCAGCAGCTTAGCTCCCCGCTCTGGATCACCCCTCCACTTT.

The sample holds a few counts of this clone. This sequence joins TRBV7-8 and TRBJ2-5, with 11 positions matching TRBD2. From germline, CDR1 is SGHVS and CDR2 FQNEAQ. The CDR3 loop spans 16 amino acids. The junction had 8 bases not matched to a gene; V was cut back by 4 bases and J by 4 bases. The CDR3 DNA reads TGTGCCAGCAGCTCCCTAGCGGGGGGCCGCTCAGAGACCCAGTACTTC. Translation gives CASSSLAGGRSETQYF.

The V gene is TRBV6-6, the J gene TRBJ2-4; D is uncertain. V lost 10 bases and J lost 0, with 16 bases in between. CDR1 and CDR2 (germline): MNHNY, SVGAGI (reference sequence). This CDR3 comprises 15 residues. This CDR3 is CATTGLGLAKNIQYF. Written as DNA, the CDR3 is TGTGCCACCACCGGGCTGGGGTTAGCCAAAAACATTCAGTACTTC.

The chain's CDR3 is CASSAQGGGNQPQHF. CDR3 nucleotides: TGTGCCAGCAGTGCCCAGGGAGGGGGCAATCAGCCCCAGCATTTT. The chain links TRBV6-4 to TRBJ1-5, with a weak D call TRBD1 (5 bases). V shed 4 bases and J shed 2 bases, with 12 bases lying between them. CDR3 length equals 15 residues. Germline-derived CDR1 and CDR2 are MRHNA and SNTAGT.

This clone came up a few times. The J gene is TRBJ2-3, the V gene TRBV30; perhaps TRBD1 as D (5 bases). Germline CDR1 reads GTSNPN; CDR2 reads SVGIG (reference sequence). The CDR3 runs 15 residues. With 2 bases removed from V and 2 bases from J, the gap between germline ends came to 14 bases. CDR3 amino acids: CAWSTSPGSTDTQYF. CDR3 nucleotide sequence: TGTGCCTGGAGTACCTCCCCAGGGTCCACAGATACGCAGTATTTT.

The chain employs TRBV4-2 and TRBJ2-6; TRBD2 is a possible D gene (5 bases). Between the trimmed V and J ends, which lost 4 bases and 1 base, there was a span of 14 bases. CDR1 and CDR2 (germline): LGHNA, YNFKEQ. The CDR3 contains 17 residues. The CDR3 nucleotides are TGTGCCAGCAGCCTCGCCGGAGGCTCATCTGGGGCCAACGTCCTGACTTTC. This encodes CASSLAGGSSGANVLTF.

V gene TRBV19 combines with J gene TRBJ1-5, with no clear D. Germline values: CDR1 LNHDA, CDR2 SQIVND (reference sequence). This CDR3 is 14 amino acids long. V shed 4 bases and J shed 1 base, with 8 bases lying between them. CDR3 coding DNA: TGTGCCAGTAGTAGGGTAGTGAGCAATCAGCCCCAGCATTTT. As protein: CASSRVVSNQPQHF.

This clone was seen a handful of times. The chain carries TRBV7-2 and TRBJ1-5; D remains ambiguous. Trimming took off 1 base at V and 6 bases at J, with 7 bases between the two ends. Germline CDR1 and CDR2: SGHTA and FQGNSA. The CDR3 covers 13 residues. CDR3 sequence reads: CASSLVRIQPQHF. CDR3 nucleotides: TGTGCCAGCAGCTTAGTCAGAATTCAGCCCCAGCATTTT.

This clone came up a few times. The CDR3 DNA reads TGCAGCGTTGTCGTAGGTGATTTAGAGACCCAGTACTTC. It translates to CSVVVGDLETQYF. The J gene is TRBJ2-5, the V gene TRBV29-1; no firm D call. CDR3 size: 13 residues. Between the trimmed V and J ends, which lost 4 bases and 4 bases, there was a span of 13 bases. Germline V gene lookup returns CDR1 SQVTM and CDR2 ANQGSEA.

V and J are TRBV28 and TRBJ1-2; no clear D. The CDR3 is 16 residues long. Germline CDR1 MDHEN, CDR2 SYDVKM. V dropped 2 bases and J dropped 4 bases, with 17 bases sitting between them. The CDR3 nucleotides read TGTGCCAGCAGTTTAGGCACTTCCAGACTCCTCTATGGCTACACCTTC. It yields the protein CASSLGTSRLLYGYTF.

The sample holds a few counts of this clone. This sample includes further DNA sequences coding for the same CDR3. The chain joins TRBV10-3 to TRBJ2-5, with TRBD1 as a possible D gene (6 bases). Per the germline V gene, CDR1 is ENHRY and CDR2 is SYGVKD. The germline V and J ends were trimmed by 3 bases and 2 bases, with 7 bases remaining between them. This CDR3 contains 13 residues. The CDR3 reads CAISDRGQETQYF. The DNA of the CDR3 is TGTGCCATCAGTGATAGGGGGCAAGAGACCCAGTACTTC.

The CDR3: CAISVGSLGAGQHF. CDR3 in DNA: TGTGCCATCAGTGTGGGCTCTTTGGGTGCAGGCCAGCATTTT. V and J are TRBV10-3 and TRBJ1-5; D not certain. V lost 4 bases and J 12 bases, leaving 19 bases between the germline ends. Germline-derived CDR1 and CDR2 are ENHRY and SYGVKD. The CDR3 spans 14 residues.

The V gene is TRBV9, the J gene TRBJ2-1; 7 bases align to TRBD1. V shed 4 bases, J shed 4 bases, and the junction held 14 bases outside the gene matches. Germline V gene data show CDR1 as SGDLS and CDR2 as YYNGEE. The CDR3 is made up of 17 amino acids. The DNA for the CDR3 is TGTGCCAGCAGCCCAACAATCGACGCAGGGGGATACAATGAGCAGTTCTTC. Translated: CASSPTIDAGGYNEQFF.

This clone was found a few times. The genes are TRBV18 and TRBJ2-6, with D unresolved. Germline V gene data show CDR1 as KGHSH and CDR2 as LQKENI. Between the trimmed V and J ends, which lost 3 bases and 3 bases, there was a span of 3 bases. The CDR3 loop spans 13 amino acids. The CDR3 DNA reads TGTGCCAGCTCACCCGATGGGGCCAACGTCCTGACTTTC. Protein product: CASSPDGANVLTF.

This clone has just a few counts. The chain employs TRBV29-1 and TRBJ1-4; 7 nucleotides agree with TRBD1. In germline, CDR1 is SQVTM, CDR2 ANQGSEA. This CDR3 contains 11 residues. Here the CDR3 reads CGGTDTEKLFF. CDR3 bases: TGCGGGGGGACAGATACTGAAAAACTGTTTTTT.

V usage is TRBV7-9 and J usage is TRBJ1-2; TRBD1 aligns across 7 bases. The germline gives CDR1 SEHNR, CDR2 FQNEAQ (reference sequence). The CDR3 totals 15 residues. Trimming took 1 base from V and 12 from J; bases not matched to a gene: 14. Here the CDR3 reads CASSLVVRDSESHTF. The CDR3 nucleotides read TGTGCCAGCAGCTTAGTGGTCCGGGACAGCGAATCTCACACCTTC.